This entry lists 27 T cell receptor beta chains sequenced from one sample in a study of cytomegalovirus exposure and HLA in healthy donors (dated by TCRdb to about 2017). The protocol used for the library was the immunoSEQ multiplex PCR assay. For the multiplex PCR, a mixture combining 60 forward primers for TCR Vbeta segments and 13 reverse primers for TCR Jbeta segments was used. As stored in TCRdb, this immuneACCESS dataset retains in-frame rearrangements with V and J assigned. A fraction of the clones does not appear; measured against another copy, unresolved V genes explain less than half of the discrepancy, and the remainder lacks a known reason. The sample yields about 160,000 clones; about 77% were counted once. The ten largest clonotypes hold around 1.3% of the sample. Sequencing was performed on PBMCs. These receptors were obtained from a woman in her forties or fifties in good health and CMV-seronegative.

The chain couples TRBV5-1 to TRBJ2-7, with 7 positions matching TRBD2. The CDR3 has 16 amino acids. Germline assignment: CDR1 SGHRS and CDR2 YFSETQ. Losses at the gene ends were 4 bases for V and 2 bases for J; bases not matched to a gene: 12. This CDR3 is CASSRMGGLEPYEQYF. The DNA for the CDR3 is TGCGCCAGCAGCCGGATGGGAGGGCTGGAACCCTACGAGCAGTACTTC.

Relative to its sample, this clone is medium-sized. Other DNA variants within this sample encode the same CDR3. The rearrangement links TRBV5-1 to TRBJ2-1; TRBD2 aligns across 8 bases. The germline gives CDR1 SGHRS, CDR2 YFSETQ. J was trimmed by 4 bases and V by 3 bases; bases with no gene match: 3. The CDR3 contains 14 residues. CDR3: CASSSTGGYNEQFF. The CDR3 DNA follows: TGCGCCAGCAGCTCGACGGGGGGGTACAATGAGCAGTTCTTC.

The rearrangement joins TRBV28 to TRBJ1-4; D perhaps matches TRBD1 (5 bases). Trimming removed 0 bases at V and 7 bases at J, with 12 bases between. This CDR3 is 15 amino acids long. Germline assignment: CDR1 MDHEN and CDR2 SYDVKM. CDR3 nucleotide sequence: TGTGCCAGCAGTTTATGGGGGGGAAGAGGTGAAAAACTGTTTTTT. It is translated as CASSLWGGRGEKLFF.

This clone was found once. The rearrangement links TRBV4-1 to TRBJ2-1; TRBD2 matches at 7 bases. Germline V gives CDR1 MGHRA, CDR2 YSYEKL. The trim removed 1 base at V and 3 bases at J, leaving 3 bases unmatched. There are 15 residues in the CDR3. The DNA of the CDR3 is TGCGCCAGCAGCCAAGTCCTAGCGGTCTACAATGAGCAGTTCTTC. Its translation is CASSQVLAVYNEQFF.

The V call is TRBV18, the J call TRBJ2-2, with a weak D call TRBD2 (5 bases). CDR3 size: 16 residues. V lost 1 base and J 0 bases, leaving 9 bases between the germline ends. CDR1 and CDR2 (germline): KGHSH, LQKENI. In DNA form, the CDR3 reads TGTGCCAGCTCACCACAAGCGGCAACGAACACCGGGGAGCTGTTTTTT. Its translation is CASSPQAATNTGELFF.

CDR3 in amino acids: CASSTLPGGDTDTQYF. CDR3 DNA sequence: TGTGCCAGCAGCACCCTCCCGGGAGGGGACACAGATACGCAGTATTTT. This chain uses TRBV9 with TRBJ2-3; 8 nucleotides agree with TRBD2. The V gene's germline CDR1 is SGDLS and CDR2 YYNGEE. This CDR3 spans 16 amino acids. The J segment lost 2 bases and the V segment lost 4 bases, leaving 9 bases of the junction unmatched.

This chain joins TRBV28 and TRBJ2-3, with 13 bases that match TRBD2. Trimming at V came to 4 bases and at J to 3 bases, leaving 7 bases not matched to a gene. This CDR3 is 17 amino acids long. The germline V gene encodes CDR1 MDHEN and CDR2 SYDVKM. This CDR3 reads CASSSTTSGGPTDTQYF. CDR3 nucleotide sequence: TGTGCCAGCAGTTCTACGACTAGCGGGGGGCCAACAGATACGCAGTATTTT.

The V gene is TRBV18, the J gene TRBJ2-7; 9 nucleotides align to TRBD1. The V and J ends lost 0 bases and 2 bases, in that order; junction bases with no gene match: 2. The germline gives CDR1 KGHSH, CDR2 LQKENI. The CDR3 is 15 amino acids. CDR3 region: CASSPPGQGPYEQYF. In nucleotides, the CDR3 is TGTGCCAGCTCACCACCGGGACAGGGACCCTACGAGCAGTACTTC.

The genes are TRBV7-8 and TRBJ2-6; weak D call: TRBD2 (5 bases). The V gene lost 5 bases and the J gene lost 0 bases, with 14 bases spanning the gap. This CDR3 has 17 residues. Germline values: CDR1 SGHVS, CDR2 FQNEAQ. DNA of the CDR3: TGTGCCAGCAGCGGCCGACATGGACTCTCTGGGGCCAACGTCCTGACTTTC. Amino acid sequence: CASSGRHGLSGANVLTF.

The gene calls are TRBV5-4 and TRBJ2-7; D is perhaps TRBD1 (5 bases). Trimming stripped 7 bases from V and 1 base from J, with 15 bases between. The germline CDR1 and CDR2 sequences are SGHNT and YYREEE (reference sequence). This CDR3 is built from 14 residues. The CDR3: CASGRTLTSYEQYF. The CDR3 region has the DNA TGTGCCAGCGGGCGGACACTCACATCCTACGAGCAGTACTTC.

The rearrangement uses TRBV7-2 and TRBJ2-2, with no clear D. The V and J ends lost 0 bases and 7 bases respectively, with 9 bases between them. CDR1 SGHTA and CDR2 FQGNSA come from the germline V gene. The CDR3 loop spans 14 amino acids. The DNA of the CDR3 is TGTGCCAGCAGCTTAGCGGGCCCGAGCGGGGAGCTGTTTTTT. It translates to CASSLAGPSGELFF.

The chain is built from TRBV20-1 and TRBJ1-1; D perhaps matches TRBD1 (5 bases). The length of the CDR3 is 11 residues. Germline-derived CDR1 and CDR2 are DFQATT and SNEGSKA (reference sequence). The germline V and J ends were trimmed by 6 bases and 8 bases, with 13 bases remaining between them. In nucleotides, the CDR3 is TGCAGTGCGAAGACAGTTGGAGAAGCTTTCTTT. Translated, it gives CSAKTVGEAFF.

This clone showed up just once. The rearrangement links TRBV4-3 to TRBJ2-1, with TRBD2 matching 13 bases. This CDR3 comprises 15 residues. CDR1 LGHNA and CDR2 YSLEER come from the germline V gene. V lost 8 bases to trimming and J lost 2 bases; unmatched junction nucleotides: 3. The chain's CDR3 is CASRLAGGTYNEQFF. CDR3 DNA: TGCGCCAGCCGACTAGCGGGGGGTACCTACAATGAGCAGTTCTTC.

This chain uses TRBV7-2 with TRBJ2-5, with 7 bases identical to TRBD2. The CDR3 consists of 14 residues. After removal of 6 bases from V and 5 bases from J, the junction contained 9 bases not matched to a gene. CDR1 SGHTA and CDR2 FQGNSA come from the germline V gene. The CDR3 sequence is CASSPRGGGETQYF. In nucleotides, the CDR3 is TGTGCCAGCAGTCCTCGTGGGGGAGGGGAGACCCAGTACTTC.

This chain connects TRBV6-6 to TRBJ2-2; TRBD1 matches 9 bases. Losses at the gene ends were 10 bases for V and 8 bases for J; bases not matched to a gene: 5. The V gene's germline CDR1 is MNHNY and CDR2 SVGAGI (reference sequence). CDR3 length: 12 amino acids. This chain's CDR3 is CATGTGLGELFF. CDR3 sequence (DNA): TGTGCCACCGGGACAGGGCTGGGGGAGCTGTTTTTT.

The V gene is TRBV30, the J gene TRBJ1-2; a possible D gene is TRBD1 (5 bases). This CDR3 has 14 residues. From germline, CDR1 is GTSNPN and CDR2 SVGIG (reference sequence). Trimming pared 4 bases from V and 1 base from J, leaving 13 bases between. CDR3 region: CAWNPGGFNYGYTF. Here the CDR3 DNA reads TGTGCCTGGAATCCGGGGGGGTTTAACTATGGCTACACCTTC. Drawing the rest from reference TRBV30 and TRBJ1-2, the complete variable domain is SQTIHQWPATLVQPVGSPLSLECTVEGTSNPNLYWYRQAAGRGLQLLFYSVGIGQISSEVPQNLSASRPQDRQFILSSKKLLLSDSGFYLCAWNPGGFNYGYTFGSGTRLTVV.

This clone was seen more than once but under ten times. The CDR3 region has the DNA TGTGCCAGCAGCCAAGGGATGGGACAGAGGAGCTACGAGCAGTACTTC. Translated, it gives CASSQGMGQRSYEQYF. The chain recombines TRBV4-2 with TRBJ2-7, with 7 bases matching TRBD1. Germline CDR1 reads LGHNA; CDR2 reads YNFKEQ. J gave up 3 bases and V 1 base, and 9 bases lay outside the gene matches. The CDR3 totals 16 residues.

This chain uses TRBV6-1 with TRBJ2-2; tentatively, D is TRBD2 (6 bases). Germline CDR1 reads MNHNS; CDR2 reads SASEGT. The CDR3 spans 15 residues. Trimming took 5 bases from V and 1 from J, leaving 11 bases between them. As DNA, the CDR3 is TGTGCCAGCAGTTCCGGGACTCTGAACACCGGGGAGCTGTTTTTT. It translates to CASSSGTLNTGELFF.

The chain recombines TRBV11-2 with TRBJ2-1; 10 bases agree with TRBD2. This CDR3 comprises 15 residues. Trimming took 5 bases from V and 10 from J; bases not matched to a gene: 11. Per the germline V gene, CDR1 is SGHAT and CDR2 is FQNNGV. The CDR3: CASSPGTSVQGEQFF. The CDR3 DNA follows: TGTGCCAGCAGCCCCGGGACTAGCGTCCAGGGGGAGCAGTTCTTC. Full variable domain (outside the CDR3, taken from reference TRBV11-2 and TRBJ2-1): EAGVAQSPRYKIIEKRQSVAFWCNPISGHATLYWYQQILGQGPKLLIQFQNNGVVDDSQLPKDRFSAERLKGVDSTLKIQPAKLEDSAVYLCASSPGTSVQGEQFFGPGTRLTVL.

The V call is TRBV27, the J call TRBJ1-2; D is unclear. V shed 5 bases and J shed 4 bases, with 17 bases lying between them. The CDR3 contains 15 residues. From germline, CDR1 is MNHEY and CDR2 SMNVEV (reference sequence). CDR3 sequence: CASSPGRTAAYGYTF. The DNA of the CDR3 is TGTGCCAGCAGTCCGGGAAGGACCGCGGCCTATGGCTACACCTTC.

The V gene is TRBV19, the J gene TRBJ1-1, with D maybe TRBD1 (5 bases). Trimming stripped 3 bases from V and 1 base from J, with 9 bases between. CDR1 and CDR2 (germline): LNHDA, SQIVND (reference sequence). The CDR3 is 14 amino acids. The CDR3 DNA reads TGTGCCAGTAGTATTGCCAGGGCGAACACTGAAGCTTTCTTT. This gives the protein CASSIARANTEAFF. The full variable domain, with the rest looked up from reference TRBV19 and TRBJ1-1, is DGGITQSPKYLFRKEGQNVTLSCEQNLNHDAMYWYRQDPGQGLRLIYYSQIVNDFQKGDIAEGYSVSREKKESFPLTVTSAQKNPTAFYLCASSIARANTEAFFGQGTRLTVV.

The J gene is TRBJ2-7, the V gene TRBV28, with D perhaps TRBD1 (5 bases). The CDR3 runs 15 residues. Germline values: CDR1 MDHEN, CDR2 SYDVKM. V shed 2 bases and J shed 2 bases, with 13 bases lying between them. As DNA, the CDR3 is TGTGCCAGCAGTTTAGATGACAGTCCTCCCTACGAGCAGTACTTC. This translates into CASSLDDSPPYEQYF.

CDR3 in DNA: TGTGCCAGCACCCTCGGCGATTCAGCGATCTCCGGGGAGCTGTTTTTT. Amino acids: CASTLGDSAISGELFF. This chain connects TRBV9 to TRBJ2-2; D ambiguous. This CDR3 comprises 16 residues. CDR1 is SGDLS and CDR2 is YYNGEE in the germline V gene. The V end was cut by 6 bases, the J end by 6 bases, with 21 bases between.

This clone occurred a few times. The chain employs TRBV7-2 and TRBJ2-3; D is perhaps TRBD1 (6 bases). Germline assignment: CDR1 SGHTA and CDR2 FQGNSA. V lost 5 bases, J lost 2 bases, and 11 bases lay in between. This CDR3 region has 14 residues. The CDR3: CASSRRTVTDTQYF. For the CDR3, the DNA is TGTGCCAGCAGCCGAAGGACAGTCACAGATACGCAGTATTTT.

Comments on this clone: At one of its ends the junction is not consistent with the germline gene, which may arise from a read error. This CDR3 is also generated by other DNA sequences in the sample. This chain connects TRBV4-1 to TRBJ1-6, with D hard to call. The CDR3 loop spans 17 amino acids. Germline V gives CDR1 MGHRA, CDR2 YSYEKL. As DNA, the CDR3 is TGCGCTAGCAGCCAAGTTGTTATCCCCTCCTATAATTCACCCCTCCACTTT. It specifies CASSQVVIPSYNSPLHF.

The V gene is TRBV4-3, the J gene TRBJ1-2; 8 bases are shared with TRBD1. Germline CDR1 reads LGHNA; CDR2 reads YSLEER. The CDR3 is made up of 15 amino acids. V gave up 1 base and J gave up 6 bases; unmatched junction bases: 7. The DNA of the CDR3 is TGCGCCAGCAGCCAAGGGGGACAGGTTTACAATGGCTACACCTTC. It translates to CASSQGGQVYNGYTF.

The gene calls are TRBV9 and TRBJ2-2, with 13 bases identical to TRBD2. The J segment lost 5 bases and the V segment lost 3 bases, leaving 13 bases of the junction unmatched. This CDR3 has 19 amino acids. Germline V CDR1 and CDR2: SGDLS, YYNGEE. The CDR3 is CASSGTGYGLAGVTGELFF. In nucleotides, the CDR3 is TGTGCCAGCAGCGGGACGGGATATGGACTAGCGGGGGTTACCGGGGAGCTGTTTTTT. Variable domain in full (rest from reference TRBV9 and TRBJ2-2): DSGVTQTPKHLITATGQRVTLRCSPRSGDLSVYWYQQSLDQGLQFLIQYYNGEERAKGNILERFSAQQFPDLHSELNLSSLELGDSALYFCASSGTGYGLAGVTGELFFGEGSRLTVL.